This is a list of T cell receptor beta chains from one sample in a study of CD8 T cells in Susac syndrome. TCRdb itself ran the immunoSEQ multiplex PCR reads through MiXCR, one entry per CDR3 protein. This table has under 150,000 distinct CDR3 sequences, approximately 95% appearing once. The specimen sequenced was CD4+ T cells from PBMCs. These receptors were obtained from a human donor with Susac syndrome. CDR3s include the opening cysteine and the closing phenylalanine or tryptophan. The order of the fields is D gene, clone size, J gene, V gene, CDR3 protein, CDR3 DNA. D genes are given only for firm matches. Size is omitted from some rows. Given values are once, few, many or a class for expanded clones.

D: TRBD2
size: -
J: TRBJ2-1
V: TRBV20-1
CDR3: CSARPGLVLRNEQFF
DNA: TGCAGTGCCAGGCCGGGACTAGTCCTCCGGAATGAGCAGTTCTTC

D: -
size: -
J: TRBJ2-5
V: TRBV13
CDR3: CASSLRDGSQETQYF
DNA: TGTGCCAGCAGCTTGAGGGACGGGAGTCAAGAGACCCAGTACTTC

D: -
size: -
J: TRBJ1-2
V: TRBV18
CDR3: CASSPPGTANYGYTF
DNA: TGTGCCAGCTCACCACCAGGGACCGCTAACTATGGCTACACCTTC

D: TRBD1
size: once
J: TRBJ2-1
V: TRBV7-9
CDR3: CASSLLTGRANEQFF
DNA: TGTGCCAGCAGCTTACTGACAGGGCGCGCGAATGAGCAGTTCTTC

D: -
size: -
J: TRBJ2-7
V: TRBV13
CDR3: CASSATEGNEQYF
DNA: TGTGCCAGCAGCGCCACGGAAGGAAACGAGCAGTACTTC

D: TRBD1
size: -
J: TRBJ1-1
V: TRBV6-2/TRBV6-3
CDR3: CASSTTGGTEAFF
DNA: TGTGCCAGCAGCACTACAGGGGGCACTGAAGCTTTCTTT

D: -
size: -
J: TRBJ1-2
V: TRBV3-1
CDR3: CASSQAQTGYTF
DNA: TGTGCCAGCAGCCAAGCCCAGACTGGCTACACCTTC

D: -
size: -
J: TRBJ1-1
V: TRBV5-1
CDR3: CASSLEGEPTEAFF
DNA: TGCGCCAGCAGCTTGGAAGGAGAACCAACTGAAGCTTTCTTT

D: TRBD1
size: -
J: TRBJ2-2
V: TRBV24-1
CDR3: CATRRGTGNTGELFF
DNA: TGTGCCACACGAAGAGGGACAGGGAACACCGGGGAGCTGTTTTTT

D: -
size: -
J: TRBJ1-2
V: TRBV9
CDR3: CASSGEPRVAYGYTF
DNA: TGTGCCAGCAGCGGCGAGCCCAGGGTGGCCTATGGCTACACCTTC

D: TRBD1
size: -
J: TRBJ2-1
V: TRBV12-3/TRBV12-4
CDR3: CASSLTGTGIDEQFF
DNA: TGTGCCAGCAGCCTTACCGGGACAGGGATCGATGAGCAGTTCTTC

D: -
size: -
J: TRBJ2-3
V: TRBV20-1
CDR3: CSATLPGANTDTQYF
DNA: TGCAGTGCTACGCTCCCAGGGGCGAACACAGATACGCAGTATTTT

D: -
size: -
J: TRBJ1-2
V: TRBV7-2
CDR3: CASSHEGLYGYTF
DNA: TGTGCCAGCAGCCACGAAGGGCTCTATGGCTACACCTTC

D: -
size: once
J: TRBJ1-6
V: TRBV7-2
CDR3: CASSLARGMRSPLHF
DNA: TGTGCCAGCAGCTTGGCCAGGGGTATGAGGTCACCCCTCCACTTT

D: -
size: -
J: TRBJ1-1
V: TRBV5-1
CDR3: CASSLVGDTEAFF
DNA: TGCGCCAGCAGCTTGGTTGGGGACACTGAAGCTTTCTTT

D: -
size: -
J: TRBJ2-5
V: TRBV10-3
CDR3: CAIKDSGETQYF
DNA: TGTGCCATCAAGGACAGCGGAGAGACCCAGTACTTC

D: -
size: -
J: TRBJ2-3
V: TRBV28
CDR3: CASGESSTDTQYF
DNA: TGTGCCAGCGGGGAGTCGAGCACAGATACGCAGTATTTT

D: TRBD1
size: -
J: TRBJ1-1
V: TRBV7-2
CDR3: CASSSRTGTEAFF
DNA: TGTGCCAGCAGCTCTCGGACAGGGACTGAAGCTTTCTTT

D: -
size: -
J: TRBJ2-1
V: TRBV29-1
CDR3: CSGRGYNEQFF
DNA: TGCAGCGGCAGGGGATACAATGAGCAGTTCTTC

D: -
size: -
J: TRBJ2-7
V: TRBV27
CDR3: CASSPEERRVGEQYF
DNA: TGTGCCAGCAGTCCCGAGGAGCGGCGAGTAGGCGAGCAGTACTTC

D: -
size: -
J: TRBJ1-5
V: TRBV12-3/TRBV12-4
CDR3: CASSLSGLANQPQHF
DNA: TGTGCCAGCAGCCTGAGCGGTTTAGCCAATCAGCCCCAGCATTTT

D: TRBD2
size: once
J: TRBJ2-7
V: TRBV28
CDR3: CASSRPSGRMSYEQYF
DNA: TGTGCCAGCAGTCGGCCTAGCGGGAGGATGTCCTACGAGCAGTACTTC

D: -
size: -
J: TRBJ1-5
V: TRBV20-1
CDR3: CSARSRSNQPQHF
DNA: TGCAGTGCTAGAAGCAGGAGCAATCAGCCCCAGCATTTT

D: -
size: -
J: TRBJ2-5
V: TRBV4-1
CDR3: CASSQEGQRETQYF
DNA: TGCGCCAGCAGCCAAGAAGGACAGCGAGAGACCCAGTACTTC

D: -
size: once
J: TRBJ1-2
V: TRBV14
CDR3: CASSRVPNGGYTF
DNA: TGTGCCAGCAGCCGAGTCCCCAACGGTGGCTACACCTTC

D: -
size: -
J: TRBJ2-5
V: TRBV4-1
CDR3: CASSQGQAVQETQYF
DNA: TGCGCCAGCAGCCAAGGGCAAGCAGTCCAAGAGACCCAGTACTTC

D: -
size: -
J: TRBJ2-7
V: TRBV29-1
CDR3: CSVAPGVPPYEQYF
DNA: TGCAGCGTTGCCCCCGGGGTCCCCCCCTACGAGCAGTACTTC

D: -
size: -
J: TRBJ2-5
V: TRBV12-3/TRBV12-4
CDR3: CASSLLYQETQYF
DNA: TGTGCCAGCAGTTTACTCTACCAAGAGACCCAGTACTTC

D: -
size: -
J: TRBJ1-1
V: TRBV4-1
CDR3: CASSQVSASGRTEAFF
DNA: TGCGCCAGCAGCCAAGTATCCGCCTCGGGGAGGACTGAAGCTTTCTTT

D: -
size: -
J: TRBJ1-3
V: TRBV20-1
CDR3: CSAQYPGRSGNTIYF
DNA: TGCAGTGCCCAGTATCCGGGCCGCTCTGGAAACACCATATATTTT